This T cell receptor (beta chain) was obtained from a study of T cell repertoires in cytomegalovirus infection. Study observations and caveats: It was HLA-C-restricted CMV-specific TCR beta clonotypes that dominated the response ex vivo.

Germline V lookup: CDR1 PRHDT, CDR2 FYEKMQ (reference sequence). Trimming at V came to 5 bases and at J to 12 bases, leaving 10 bases not matched to a gene. This CDR3 comprises 12 residues. Via MiXCR, TCRdb re-called the reads, giving one row per CDR3 protein. The sample lists 150,000 to 200,000 distinct CDR3 sequences, about 30% occurring once. The sample holds a few counts of this clonotype. The antigen is unknown. Sequencing was performed on PBMCs. This clonotype was obtained from a human donor in good health (CMV status not recorded). Some clones in this sample may be carry-over from other donors' samples. V usage is TRBV13 and J usage is TRBJ2-7; 7 bases are shared with TRBD2. CDR3 in DNA: TGTGCCAGCAGCGGAAAACGACTAGCTCTGTACTTC. Protein: CASSGKRLALYF.